This TCR beta chain was sequenced in a study of Ad26.COV2.S vaccination and SARS-CoV-2 variants (dated by TCRdb to the early 2020s). Study-level background: Vaccine-arm donors came from COV1001, a multicentre, randomized, double-blind, placebo-controlled phase I-IIa trial of Ad26.COV2.S in healthy adults. Ad26.COV2.S was administered intramuscularly at a dose of 5x10^10 or 1x10^11 viral particles, either as one shot or as two shots given 56 days apart. The TCR-sequenced set comprised approximately 32 samples: approximately 20 Ad26.COV2.S vaccine recipients, 5 placebo recipients and 8 SARS-CoV-2 convalescent individuals. Trial participants were randomized into five groups of five, in which low-dose or high-dose Ad26.COV2.S was given once or twice, or placebo was given on both occasions. Investigators did not know the trial group allocation while performing experiments and assessing outcomes. The specificity and breadth of SARS-CoV-2-reactive T cell receptors after Ad26.COV2.S vaccination were assessed by TCRbeta repertoire sequencing.

The treatment or condition label on this specimen signifies: roughly 20 received Ad26.COV2.S at low or high dose, single or two shots; about 5 received placebo; per-sample allocation not given. For vaccine and placebo recipients, repertoires were sequenced using samples collected on day 63 after the first injection. Cohort 1b enrolled roughly 25 adults aged 18-55 years at a single site in Boston, USA, between 29 July and 7 August 2020. As a vaccine, Ad26.COV2.S was a replication-incompetent adenovirus type 26 vector that expressed a prefusion-stabilized SARS-CoV-2 spike protein derived from the original Wuhan strain. General study outcomes and caveats: It was noted by the authors that total T cell responses may have been underestimated by the TCR breadth and depth analyses. Non-spike TCR breadth was comparable between vaccine and placebo recipients, consistent with the vaccine containing only spike. Higher spike-specific TCR breadth was observed in Ad26.COV2.S recipients than in placebo recipients (P = 0.0014). Comparing responses between vaccine doses or regimens was not something the study was powered to do. After vaccination, substantial breadth of spike-specific CD8+ and CD4+ T cell responses was reported.

Trimming leaves V shorter by 2 bases and J shorter by 2 bases, with the junction holding 6 bases beyond the gene matches. Looking up the germline V gene yields CDR1 SGHDN and CDR2 FVKESK. Including cysteine and phenylalanine, the CDR3 has 16 amino acids. The sequence is cut down to CDR3 DNA, 48 bases in frame from base 1. TCRbeta CDR3 regions were sequenced with the immunoSEQ Assay. After extraction, genomic DNA underwent amplification by bias-controlled multiplex PCR, followed by high-throughput sequencing. As for how the authors treated the data: To quantify the absolute abundance of every unique TCRbeta CDR3 region, sequences were collapsed and filtered. T cell fraction was estimated by normalization of TCRbeta template counts to usable DNA, with usable DNA being measured through amplification of reference genes present in all nucleated cells. Repertoire TCRs were annotated as SARS-CoV-2-specific by exact matching of V gene, CDR3 amino acid sequence and J gene to a known reactive TCR set. The reference SARS-CoV-2 TCR set was obtained from MIRA and was filtered for enrichment in COVID-19-positive ImmuneCODE repertoires, whereby public or cross-reactive TCRs were removed. Using the MIRA antigens, annotated TCRs were further analysed by specific ORF or by position within an ORF. Breadth was defined as annotated unique rearrangements over total unique productive rearrangements; depth was the summed frequency of those rearrangements. TCR breadth was compared between groups using two-sided Wilcoxon rank-sum tests. The source is immuneACCESS, and TCRdb retained only in-frame sequences with V and J called. Part of the clones is not carried over; for the studies checked, unresolved V genes explain less than half of this, and the remainder is unexplained. D and trimming come from the DNA, and the V and J calls and clone size come from that table. This sample lists over 400,000 clones; 92% were detected once. Around 1.7% of the sample goes to the ten largest clones.

About this clone itself: Its antigen has not been determined. No much larger clone is present one base from it, and per-base qualities are unavailable.

Here the sequenced sample was peripheral blood, taken in a trial of Ad26.COV2.S vaccine versus placebo. This chain is built from TRBV14 and TRBJ2-1; 7 nucleotides in the junction match TRBD2. The receptor's source is a person aged 18-65 years who received the Ad26.COV2.S COVID-19 vaccine or a placebo. The DNA sequence is as follows: TGTGCCAGCAGCCAACAACCCAGCGGGGCCTACAATGAGCAGTTCTTC. The translation is CASSQQPSGAYNEQFF.